A selection of T cell receptor beta chains follows, all from one sample in a study of blood T cell repertoires in COVID-19. Here immunoSEQ multiplex PCR was the method, and the copy in TCRdb shows in-frame clones only, minus some. The sample holds around 300,000 clones; approximately 85% are singletons and the top ten take more than 9.5%. The sample consisted of peripheral blood. The receptors originated from a woman between 70 and 85 years old with acute or convalescent COVID-19. Both conserved end residues are part of each CDR3. Fields, in order: J gene, clone size, V gene, D gene, CDR3 DNA, CDR3 protein. A D gene is named only where the DNA matches it firmly. A clone size is listed for some rows: how often the clone was seen (once, few, many), or a class if it is expanded.

TRBJ1-4,.,TRBV14,.,TGTGCCAGCAGCCCCGACTTCCGGGGTTTAGCAACTAATGAAAAACTGTTTTTT,CASSPDFRGLATNEKLFF
TRBJ1-1,.,TRBV5-1,TRBD1,TGCGCCAGCAGCCCAGGGGACAGGTGGAACACTGAAGCTTTCTTT,CASSPGDRWNTEAFF
TRBJ1-5,.,TRBV2,TRBD1,TGTGCCAGCAGAGCTACAGGGGACCAGCCCCAGCATTTT,CASRATGDQPQHF
TRBJ1-1,.,TRBV27,.,TGTGCCAGTATAGCAGGGGACACTGAAGCTTTCTTT,CASIAGDTEAFF
TRBJ1-2,.,TRBV7-8,.,TGTGCCAGCAGCCTGCAGGTTGATGGCTACACCTTC,CASSLQVDGYTF
TRBJ2-7,.,TRBV2,.,TGTGCCAGCAGCTTCATCCAGGGCGAGCAGTACTTC,CASSFIQGEQYF
TRBJ1-2,.,TRBV4-1,.,TGCGCCAGCAGCCATGAGGCTCGGAACTATGGCTACACCTTC,CASSHEARNYGYTF
TRBJ2-1,.,TRBV5-1,TRBD1,TGCGCCAGCAGCAGAAGCCCGGGACAGGGTAATGAGCAGTTCTTC,CASSRSPGQGNEQFF
TRBJ2-2,.,TRBV7-3,.,TGTGCCAGCAGCTTAATGGCGGGCTCCGGCACCGGGGAGCTGTTTTTT,CASSLMAGSGTGELFF
TRBJ1-1,once,TRBV5-1,TRBD1,TGCGCCAGCAAGGGTGGAGGGGGCTGGGACACTGAAGCTTTCTTT,CASKGGGGWDTEAFF
TRBJ1-2,.,TRBV12-3/TRBV12-4,.,TGTGCCAGCAGTTTCAGGGCACTAGGCTACACCTTC,CASSFRALGYTF
TRBJ1-4,.,TRBV6-5,.,TGTGCCAGCAGTTTACCCCGCCGGCGGGTATATGAAAAACTGTTTTTT,CASSLPRRRVYEKLFF
TRBJ2-2,few,TRBV18,.,TGTGCCAGCTCACCACTACCGGGGTCAACCGGGGAGCTGTTTTTT,CASSPLPGSTGELFF
TRBJ2-5,few,TRBV7-2,TRBD2,TGTGCCAGCAGCCCGGGGGGAGCGGGGCGTCAGACCCAGTACTTC,CASSPGGAGRQTQYF
TRBJ1-3,.,TRBV10-3,.,TGTGCCATCTCCCGACAGGAGGGAAACACCATATATTTT,CAISRQEGNTIYF
TRBJ1-2,.,TRBV12-3/TRBV12-4,TRBD1,TGTGCCAGCAGTTTACCGACGGGACAGTCTCTATTC,CASSLPTGQSLF
TRBJ1-6,.,TRBV15,.,TGTGCCACCAGCAGAGATCTGCAGAATTCACCCCTCCACTTT,CATSRDLQNSPLHF
TRBJ1-1,.,TRBV5-5,.,TGTGCCAGCAGCTTCCTCGGAGAGGGTATGAACACTGAAGCTTTCTTT,CASSFLGEGMNTEAFF
TRBJ2-7,.,TRBV11-2,.,TGTGCCAGCAGCTTACGACTACGGACGGACGAGCAGTACTTC,CASSLRLRTDEQYF
TRBJ1-2,.,TRBV14,.,TGTGCCAGCAGCCCGGACATGAGAAGCTACACCTTC,CASSPDMRSYTF
TRBJ1-1,.,TRBV19,.,TGTGCCAGCGCCCGACGGGTACTCACTGAAGCTTTCTTT,CASARRVLTEAFF